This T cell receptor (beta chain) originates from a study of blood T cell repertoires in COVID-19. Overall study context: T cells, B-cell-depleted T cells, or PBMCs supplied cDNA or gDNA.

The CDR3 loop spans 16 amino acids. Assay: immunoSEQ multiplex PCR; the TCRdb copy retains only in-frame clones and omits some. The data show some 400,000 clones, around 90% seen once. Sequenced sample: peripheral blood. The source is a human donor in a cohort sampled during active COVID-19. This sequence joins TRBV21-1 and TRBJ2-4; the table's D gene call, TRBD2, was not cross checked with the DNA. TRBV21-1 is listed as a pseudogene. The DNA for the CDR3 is TGTGCCAGCAGCAAAGGGGCGGGCCCTTCCAAAAACATTCAGTACTTC. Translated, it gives CASSKGAGPSKNIQYF.